A selection of T cell receptor beta chains follows, all from one sample in a study of blood T cell repertoires in COVID-19. The table came from immunoSEQ multiplex PCR; TCRdb's copy has only in-frame clones and leaves some out. The data hold about 80,000 clones, with under 85% observed a single time. Sequencing used peripheral blood. Source of these receptors: a human donor in a cohort sampled during active COVID-19. Both conserved end residues are part of each CDR3. A D gene is named only where the DNA matches it firmly. For some rows the clone size is stated as once, few or many, or as a class when expanded; others skip it.

clone size: -
V gene: TRBV28
D gene: TRBD2
J gene: TRBJ2-7
CDR3 DNA: TGTGCCAGCAGTCCCGGACTAGCGGGAGCTTACGAGCAGTACTTC
CDR3 protein: CASSPGLAGAYEQYF

clone size: -
V gene: TRBV10-3
D gene: -
J gene: TRBJ1-4
CDR3 DNA: TGTGCCATCAGTGAGGAGGTCCGTGAAAAACTGTTTTTT
CDR3 protein: CAISEEVREKLFF

clone size: -
V gene: TRBV2
D gene: -
J gene: TRBJ1-2
CDR3 DNA: TGTGCCAGCAGTGAAGCGCCACTATATGGCTACACCTTC
CDR3 protein: CASSEAPLYGYTF

clone size: -
V gene: TRBV7-3
D gene: -
J gene: TRBJ2-1
CDR3 DNA: TGTGCCAGCACCCTTGACAAGTCCTACAATGAGCAGTTCTTC
CDR3 protein: CASTLDKSYNEQFF

clone size: -
V gene: TRBV15
D gene: -
J gene: TRBJ1-4
CDR3 DNA: TGTGCCACCAGCAGAGATGTCCGGGGAGGTGAAAAACTGTTTTTT
CDR3 protein: CATSRDVRGGEKLFF

clone size: -
V gene: TRBV19
D gene: -
J gene: TRBJ1-4
CDR3 DNA: TGTGCCAGTAGTATTTCCCGGCCAGGCAAACTGTTTTTT
CDR3 protein: CASSISRPGKLFF

clone size: few
V gene: TRBV24-1
D gene: TRBD2
J gene: TRBJ2-3
CDR3 DNA: TGTGCCACCAGTGATTCCGGGCGCGGGAGGGAGACAGATACGCAGTATTTT
CDR3 protein: CATSDSGRGRETDTQYF

clone size: -
V gene: TRBV19
D gene: TRBD1
J gene: TRBJ2-5
CDR3 DNA: TGTGCCAGTAGTCCCCCGAGGGGTGGACAGGGGCGGGAGACCCAGTACTTC
CDR3 protein: CASSPPRGGQGRETQYF

clone size: few
V gene: TRBV19
D gene: -
J gene: TRBJ1-5
CDR3 DNA: TGTGCCAGTATGCCCGGGGGGCTTGGGGATCAGCCCCAGCATTTT
CDR3 protein: CASMPGGLGDQPQHF

clone size: -
V gene: TRBV5-1
D gene: -
J gene: TRBJ2-7
CDR3 DNA: TGCGCCAGCAGCTCGGAAGGGACTGTTACCTACGAGCAGTACTTC
CDR3 protein: CASSSEGTVTYEQYF

clone size: -
V gene: TRBV5-4
D gene: TRBD1
J gene: TRBJ1-2
CDR3 DNA: TGTGCCAGCAGCGGGGGACAGGCCTCCTATGGCTACACCTTC
CDR3 protein: CASSGGQASYGYTF

clone size: -
V gene: TRBV29-1
D gene: TRBD2
J gene: TRBJ2-1
CDR3 DNA: TGCAGCGTTGAAGGGGCGGGAGGGCCAGTCAATGAGCAGTTCTTC
CDR3 protein: CSVEGAGGPVNEQFF

clone size: -
V gene: TRBV28
D gene: TRBD1
J gene: TRBJ1-2
CDR3 DNA: TGTGCCAGCAGTTTTAGGGGGCGGGGCTACACCTTC
CDR3 protein: CASSFRGRGYTF

clone size: once
V gene: TRBV28
D gene: -
J gene: TRBJ1-1
CDR3 DNA: TGTGCCAGCAGTCCACAGGGAGGGAGGACTGAAGCTTTCTTT
CDR3 protein: CASSPQGGRTEAFF

clone size: -
V gene: TRBV5-1
D gene: TRBD2
J gene: TRBJ2-1
CDR3 DNA: TGCGCCAGCAGCCTGCACTTGACTAGCGGGGGGTTCAATGAGCAGTTCTTC
CDR3 protein: CASSLHLTSGGFNEQFF

clone size: -
V gene: TRBV5-1
D gene: -
J gene: TRBJ1-3
CDR3 DNA: TGCGCCAGCAGCTTGGGTAACGGGATGTCTGGAAACACCATATATTTT
CDR3 protein: CASSLGNGMSGNTIYF

clone size: few
V gene: TRBV6-5
D gene: TRBD1
J gene: TRBJ1-5
CDR3 DNA: TGTGCCAGCAGGCTGGGACAGGTGGGGGGTCAGCCCCAGCATTTT
CDR3 protein: CASRLGQVGGQPQHF

clone size: -
V gene: TRBV29-1
D gene: TRBD2
J gene: TRBJ2-2
CDR3 DNA: TGCAGCGCCAAGAGCCTAGCGGGGTTACCCGGGGAGCTGTTTTTT
CDR3 protein: CSAKSLAGLPGELFF

clone size: -
V gene: TRBV3-1/TRBV3-2
D gene: -
J gene: TRBJ2-4
CDR3 DNA: TGTGCCAGCAGCCAACAGGGATCCAAAAACATTCAGTACTTC
CDR3 protein: CASSQQGSKNIQYF

clone size: once
V gene: TRBV10-1
D gene: TRBD2
J gene: TRBJ2-1
CDR3 DNA: TGCGCCAGCAGCTCCCAAACGGGGGGCTACAATGAGCAGTTCTTC
CDR3 protein: CASSSQTGGYNEQFF

clone size: -
V gene: TRBV11-2
D gene: TRBD2
J gene: TRBJ2-1
CDR3 DNA: TGTGCCAGCAGCTTAGATGGAGGCCTAGCGGGGTATGAGCAGTTCTTC
CDR3 protein: CASSLDGGLAGYEQFF

clone size: many
V gene: TRBV30
D gene: TRBD1
J gene: TRBJ1-2
CDR3 DNA: TGTGCCTGGAGTACCCAGGGGGCCACCCTACGGGATGGCTACACCTTC
CDR3 protein: CAWSTQGATLRDGYTF

clone size: -
V gene: TRBV7-2
D gene: TRBD2
J gene: TRBJ2-2
CDR3 DNA: TGTGCCAGCAGCTTAGAATTGGGACTAGCGGGGGAGATCGGGGAGCTGTTTTTT
CDR3 protein: CASSLELGLAGEIGELFF